Each of the 30 T cell receptor beta chains below was sequenced from the same sample in a study of T cell repertoires in cytomegalovirus infection. TCRdb reprocessed the reads with MiXCR, giving one entry per CDR3 protein. The sample contains almost 300,000 distinct CDR3 sequences, 9.6% of which appear only once. The sample consisted of PBMCs. All receptors derive from a human donor in good health (CMV status not recorded). Some clones in this sample may be carry-over from other donors' samples.

This chain uses TRBV2 with TRBJ2-5, with 8 positions matching TRBD2. CDR3 size: 16 residues. Losses at the gene ends were 6 bases for V and 5 bases for J; bases not matched to a gene: 14. Germline loops: CDR1 SNHLY, CDR2 FYNNEI. CDR3 amino acids: CASRSGGLKSRETQYF. The CDR3 bases are TGTGCCAGCAGGAGCGGGGGCCTTAAATCAAGGGAGACCCAGTACTTC. The variable domain in full, with the rest retrieved from reference TRBV2 and TRBJ2-5, is EPEVTQTPSHQVTQMGQEVILRCVPISNHLYFYWYRQILGQKVEFLVSFYNNEISEKSEIFDDQFSVERPDGSNFTLKIRSTKLEDSAMYFCASRSGGLKSRETQYFGPGTRLLVL.

This clonotype was observed many times. This rearrangement joins TRBV14 to TRBJ2-2; the D gene is possibly TRBD2 (6 bases). V was clipped by 4 bases and J by 3 bases, with 12 bases between them. The CDR3 loop spans 15 amino acids. Germline V gene sequence: CDR1 SGHDN, CDR2 FVKESK. CDR3 residues: CASSRTPGDTGELFF. DNA for the CDR3: TGTGCCAGCAGCCGAACGCCGGGGGACACCGGGGAGCTGTTTTTT.

This clonotype was counted at least ten times. The chain has TRBV7-8 and TRBJ2-6; TRBD1 agrees at 11 bases. The CDR3 totals 17 residues. J gave up 2 bases and V 4 bases, and 4 bases lay outside the gene matches. CDR1 and CDR2 (germline): SGHVS, FQNEAQ. This CDR3 is CASSSPGQGAGANVLTF. The CDR3 DNA reads as TGTGCCAGCAGCTCTCCGGGACAGGGGGCTGGGGCCAACGTCCTGACTTTC. Using reference TRBV7-8 and TRBJ2-6 for the parts outside the CDR3, the full variable domain is GAGVSQSPRYKVAKRGQDVALRCDPISGHVSLFWYQQALGQGPEFLTYFQNEAQLDKSGLPSDRFFAERPEGSVSTLKIQRTQQEDSAVYLCASSSPGQGAGANVLTFGAGSRLTVL.

This clonotype was recorded at least ten times. The chain links TRBV5-4 to TRBJ1-1, with a possible D match to TRBD1 (6 bases). Trimming left V 0 bases short and J 9 bases short, with 12 bases between. The germline gives CDR1 SGHNT, CDR2 YYREEE (reference sequence). The CDR3 totals 13 residues. CDR3 sequence reads: CASSLDRVDQAFF. In DNA form, the CDR3 reads TGTGCCAGCAGCTTGGACAGGGTGGACCAAGCTTTCTTT.

This clonotype occurred many times. The chain recombines TRBV7-9 with TRBJ1-1, with D perhaps matching TRBD1 (6 bases). Germline V gene data show CDR1 as SEHNR and CDR2 as FQNEAQ (reference sequence). Trimming removed 1 base from V and 5 bases from J, with 14 bases in between. The CDR3 spans 15 residues. This CDR3 is CASSLGSGGATEAFF. Written as DNA, the CDR3 is TGTGCCAGCAGCTTAGGATCGGGGGGGGCTACTGAAGCTTTCTTT. The full variable domain, with the rest looked up from reference TRBV7-9 and TRBJ1-1, is DTGVSQNPRHKITKRGQNVTFRCDPISEHNRLYWYRQTLGQGPEFLTYFQNEAQLEKSRLLSDRFSAERPKGSFSTLEIQRTEQGDSAMYLCASSLGSGGATEAFFGQGTRLTVV.

This rearrangement joins TRBV29-1 to TRBJ2-1, with D unclear. The V end lost 8 bases, the J end lost 8 bases, and 28 bases lay between the germline ends. The CDR3 sequence is 16 residues long. The germline gives CDR1 SQVTM, CDR2 ANQGSEA. CDR3 protein: CSPLHFSPNLADEQFF. CDR3 DNA sequence: TGCAGCCCGTTGCATTTCTCCCCCAATCTTGCCGATGAGCAGTTCTTC.

At least ten counts were recorded for this clonotype. The rearrangement joins TRBV29-1 to TRBJ1-2; D possibly corresponds to TRBD1 (5 bases). CDR3 size: 14 residues. V lost 0 bases and J 6 bases, leaving 14 bases between the germline ends. CDR1 SQVTM and CDR2 ANQGSEA come from the germline V gene. CDR3 protein: CSVEEGAGRDGYTF. The CDR3 nucleotides are TGCAGCGTTGAAGAGGGCGCAGGGCGGGATGGCTACACCTTC.

This clonotype was seen repeatedly, ten times or more. The gene calls are TRBV10-2 and TRBJ1-5, with D possibly TRBD1 on 5 matching bases. The CDR3 runs 15 residues. V lost 6 bases, J lost 1 base, and 13 bases lay in between. Germline CDR1 and CDR2: WSHSY and SAAADI. The CDR3 coding sequence is TGCGCCAGCAGGCAGGGTGTCGGGAGCAATCAGCCCCAGCATTTT. Amino acids: CASRQGVGSNQPQHF.

This clonotype was seen at least ten times. J is TRBJ1-5 and V is TRBV5-5; TRBD1 is a possible D gene (5 bases). Trimming pared 0 bases from V and 2 bases from J, leaving 12 bases between. Germline assignment: CDR1 SGHKS and CDR2 YYEKEE (reference sequence). The CDR3 totals 16 residues. For the CDR3, the DNA is TGTGCCAGCAGCTTGGACGACGGCAGGGGCAATCAGCCCCAGCATTTT. Translated, it gives CASSLDDGRGNQPQHF. Full variable domain (outside the CDR3, taken from reference TRBV5-5 and TRBJ1-5): DAGVTQSPTHLIKTRGQQVTLRCSPISGHKSVSWYQQVLGQGPQFIFQYYEKEERGRGNFPDRFSARQFPNYSSELNVNALLLGDSALYLCASSLDDGRGNQPQHFGDGTRLSIL.

This clonotype was seen ten or more times. This chain links TRBV5-1 with TRBJ2-2; no definite D call. The V end lost 3 bases, the J end lost 2 bases, and 8 bases lay between the germline ends. The length of the CDR3 is 14 residues. CDR1 and CDR2 (germline): SGHRS, YFSETQ. In DNA, the CDR3 is TGCGCCAGCAGCTCTAACAGAAACACCGGGGAGCTGTTTTTT. It specifies CASSSNRNTGELFF.

With respect to this clonotype: A much larger clone differs from this one at a single base, so this may be a read error. The chain carries TRBV7-2 and TRBJ2-7, with 7 bases matching TRBD2. From germline, CDR1 is SGHTA and CDR2 FQGNSA. J gave up 4 bases and V 3 bases, and 9 bases lay outside the gene matches. The CDR3 length is 15 residues. CDR3 in amino acids: CASSLGGGVGYEQYV. The CDR3 nucleotides read TGTGCCAGCAGCTTGGGGGGGGGGGTGGGGTACGAGCAGTACGTC.

This clonotype was counted at least ten times. V is TRBV20-1 and J is TRBJ2-3, with D tentatively TRBD2 (7 bases). Germline lookup yields CDR1 DFQATT and CDR2 SNEGSKA (reference sequence). The V gene lost 5 bases and the J gene lost 8 bases, with 11 bases spanning the gap. The CDR3 has 11 residues. CDR3 sequence (DNA): TGCAGTGCTCCGGGGGGCCCTACGCAGTATTTT. As protein: CSAPGGPTQYF.

This clonotype was observed at least ten times. This could be a read error, since a much larger clone is one nucleotide away. Here the CDR3 reads CASSSWGGQETQYF. The DNA of the CDR3 is TGTGCCAGCAGTTCATGGGGGGGCCAAGAGACCCAGTACTTC. The rearrangement joins TRBV6-1 to TRBJ2-5; 7 bases align to TRBD2. Germline trimming cut 5 bases from V and 1 base from J; bases unmatched to any gene: 4. The CDR3 totals 14 residues. Germline-derived CDR1 and CDR2 are MNHNS and SASEGT.

The CDR3 DNA is TGTGCCAGCAGTGAAGCGCAAAGCTACGAGCAGTACGTC. The encoded protein is CASSEAQSYEQYV. The V call is TRBV2, the J call TRBJ2-7, with D hard to call. CDR3 length equals 13 residues. Germline CDR1 SNHLY, CDR2 FYNNEI. V was shortened by 0 bases and J by 3 bases, with 6 bases between the two germline ends.

This clonotype has more than one count but fewer than ten. The genes are TRBV29-1 and TRBJ2-1; TRBD1 agrees at 8 bases. V dropped 6 bases and J dropped 3; count of bases not matched to a gene: 4. The CDR3 extends over 13 amino acids. Germline CDR1 reads SQVTM; CDR2 reads ANQGSEA. CDR3 residues: CSVLDRVYNEQFF. For the CDR3, the DNA is TGCAGCGTCCTGGACAGGGTCTACAATGAGCAGTTCTTC.

This clonotype was detected many times. The chain joins TRBV28 to TRBJ2-1, with TRBD1 as a possible D gene (5 bases). V dropped 2 bases and J dropped 9 bases, with 17 bases sitting between them. CDR3 length: 15 amino acids. Germline V lookup: CDR1 MDHEN, CDR2 SYDVKM. In nucleotides, the CDR3 is TGTGCCAGCAGTTTAAGTTCAGGGTTAACAAGTGAGCAGTTCTTC. Its translation: CASSLSSGLTSEQFF.

This clonotype was detected many times. V gene TRBV5-1 combines with J gene TRBJ2-3; a weak D match, TRBD1 (5 bases). Germline-derived CDR1 and CDR2 are SGHRS and YFSETQ. V dropped 1 base and J dropped 4 bases, with 13 bases sitting between them. CDR3 length: 15 amino acids. The chain's CDR3 is CASSLTGYTADTQYF. CDR3 bases: TGCGCCAGCAGCTTGACAGGATATACGGCAGATACGCAGTATTTT.

This clonotype was seen repeatedly, ten times or more. One junction end disagrees with the germline gene, perhaps due to a read error. This chain uses TRBV7-7 with TRBJ2-2, with TRBD1 matching over 10 bases. The CDR3 is 14 amino acids. Germline V gene data show CDR1 as SSHAT and CDR2 as FNYEAQ (reference sequence). CDR3 nucleotides: TGTGCTAGCAGCCAGCGACAGGGGGCAGAGGAGCTGTTTTTT. Translated, it gives CASSQRQGAEELFF. The complete variable domain, with remaining parts taken from reference TRBV7-7 and TRBJ2-2, reads GAGVSQSPRYKVTKRGQDVTLRCDPISSHATLYWYQQALGQGPEFLTYFNYEAQPDKSGLPSDRFSAERPEGSISTLTIQRTEQRDSAMYRCASSQRQGAEELFFGEGSRLTVL.

The chain joins TRBV5-1 to TRBJ1-1; D possibly corresponds to TRBD1 (5 bases). The CDR3 sequence is 14 residues long. The V gene's germline CDR1 is SGHRS and CDR2 YFSETQ. Trimming stripped 6 bases from V and 1 base from J, with 13 bases between. The CDR3 is CASTWGQTNTEAFF. CDR3 coding DNA: TGCGCCAGCACATGGGGCCAGACGAACACTGAAGCTTTCTTT.

CDR3 loop: CAIRPLGGENEQFF. Written as DNA, the CDR3 is TGTGCCATCAGGCCTTTGGGGGGGGAAAATGAGCAGTTCTTC. The J gene is TRBJ2-1, the V gene TRBV10-3, with 7 bases fitting TRBD2. Germline values: CDR1 ENHRY, CDR2 SYGVKD. The V segment lost 6 bases and the J segment 7 bases; nucleotides outside the gene matches: 9. The CDR3 has 14 residues.

Many counts were recorded for this clonotype. The chain combines TRBV6-2 or TRBV6-3 with TRBJ1-2; D is perhaps TRBD1 (6 bases). The CDR3 contains 13 residues. Germline lookup yields CDR1 MNHEY and CDR2 SVGEGT. Trimming removed 7 bases from V and 6 bases from J, with 15 bases in between. The CDR3 reads CASTGQSPNGYTF. The DNA for the CDR3 is TGTGCCAGCACCGGACAGTCCCCAAATGGCTACACCTTC.

This clonotype has a handful of counts. The chain is built from TRBV20-1 and TRBJ1-5; 7 bases are shared with TRBD1. The CDR3 length is 13 residues. Germline V gene lookup returns CDR1 DFQATT and CDR2 SNEGSKA (reference sequence). J gave up 6 bases and V 4 bases, and 6 bases lay outside the gene matches. The chain's CDR3 is CSATRGIGQPQHF. The CDR3 DNA follows: TGCAGTGCTACCAGGGGGATCGGTCAGCCCCAGCATTTT.

This chain connects TRBV20-1 to TRBJ2-1; 7 bases fit TRBD2. Germline loops: CDR1 DFQATT, CDR2 SNEGSKA (reference sequence). With 6 bases clipped from V and 2 bases from J, the junction kept 7 bases outside the gene matches. There are 14 residues in the CDR3. In DNA, the CDR3 is TGCAGTGCCTCCACTAGCGTCACCTACAATGAGCAGTTCTTC. Translation: CSASTSVTYNEQFF.

This clonotype appeared many times. The chain combines TRBV2 with TRBJ2-1; weak D call: TRBD2 (5 bases). V was shortened by 1 base and J by 3 bases, with 13 bases between the two germline ends. CDR3 length equals 16 residues. Germline V gene data show CDR1 as SNHLY and CDR2 as FYNNEI. Here the CDR3 DNA reads TGTGCCAGCAGTGAAGAACCTCCGAGGGTCTACAATGAGCAGTTCTTC. Its translation: CASSEEPPRVYNEQFF.

This clonotype was seen many times. This chain joins TRBV11-3 and TRBJ2-5; D is unclear. The germline V and J ends were trimmed by 1 base and 1 base, with 7 bases remaining between them. Germline values: CDR1 SGHNT, CDR2 YENEEA. The CDR3 is 14 residues long. The CDR3 here is CASSLGPGQETQYF. CDR3 sequence (DNA): TGTGCCAGCAGCTTAGGGCCGGGCCAAGAGACCCAGTACTTC.

The rearrangement uses TRBV7-8 and TRBJ2-1; 9 bases line up with TRBD2. The J segment lost 5 bases and the V segment lost 4 bases, leaving 9 bases of the junction unmatched. The germline V gene has CDR1 SGHVS and CDR2 FQNEAQ. CDR3 length: 16 residues. The CDR3 region has the DNA TGTGCCAGCAGCTCCCCAGCGGGGGGAGAACACAATGAGCAGTTCTTC. Amino acid sequence: CASSSPAGGEHNEQFF.

The table lists this clonotype with many counts. The V call is TRBV7-2, the J call TRBJ1-2; 9 bases match TRBD1. This CDR3 has 16 residues. Germline assignment: CDR1 SGHTA and CDR2 FQGNSA. The ends lost 5 bases at V and 4 bases at J; junction bases unmatched: 11. CDR3 DNA sequence: TGTGCCAGCAGCCAGAGGACAGGGGAAAAGGGCTATGGCTACACCTTC. Amino acid sequence: CASSQRTGEKGYGYTF.

This clonotype was observed many times. V usage is TRBV7-9 and J usage is TRBJ1-3; maybe TRBD1 (6 bases). Germline loops: CDR1 SEHNR, CDR2 FQNEAQ (reference sequence). This CDR3 has 14 residues. V was cut by 4 bases and J by 0 bases, with 7 bases left in between. The chain's CDR3 is CASSSQGSGNTIYF. The CDR3 DNA is TGTGCCAGCAGCTCACAGGGCTCTGGAAACACCATATATTTT. The full variable domain, rest sourced from reference TRBV7-9 and TRBJ1-3, is DTGVSQNPRHKITKRGQNVTFRCDPISEHNRLYWYRQTLGQGPEFLTYFQNEAQLEKSRLLSDRFSAERPKGSFSTLEIQRTEQGDSAMYLCASSSQGSGNTIYFGEGSWLTVV.

This clonotype turned up a few times. The CDR3 DNA sequence: TGTGCCACCAGTGCTTCTTCTGGGGCCAACGTCCTGACTTTC. Translated: CATSASSGANVLTF. V and J are TRBV24-1 and TRBJ2-6, with unresolved D. The CDR3 loop spans 14 amino acids. From germline, CDR1 is KGHDR and CDR2 SFDVKD. With 5 bases removed from V and 1 base from J, the gap between germline ends came to 5 bases.

This clonotype has ten or more counts. The V gene is TRBV6-2 or TRBV6-3, the J gene TRBJ1-2, with 9 bases lining up with TRBD1. The junction had 10 bases not matched to a gene; V was cut back by 4 bases and J by 4 bases. The CDR3 spans 16 residues. From germline, CDR1 is MNHEY and CDR2 SVGEGT. CDR3 residues: CASSFPGTGSPYGYTF. The DNA for the CDR3 is TGTGCCAGCAGTTTCCCCGGGACAGGGTCACCCTATGGCTACACCTTC.